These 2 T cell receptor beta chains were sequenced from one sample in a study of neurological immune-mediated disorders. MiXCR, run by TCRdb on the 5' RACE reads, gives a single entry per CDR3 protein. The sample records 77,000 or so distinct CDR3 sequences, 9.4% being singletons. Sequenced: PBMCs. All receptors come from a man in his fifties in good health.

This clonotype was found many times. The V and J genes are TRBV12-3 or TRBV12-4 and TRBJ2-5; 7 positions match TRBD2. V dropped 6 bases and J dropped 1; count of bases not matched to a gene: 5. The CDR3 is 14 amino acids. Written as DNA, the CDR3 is TGTGCCAGCAGCCCAGCGGGGTCCCAAGAGACCCAGTACTTC. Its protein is CASSPAGSQETQYF.

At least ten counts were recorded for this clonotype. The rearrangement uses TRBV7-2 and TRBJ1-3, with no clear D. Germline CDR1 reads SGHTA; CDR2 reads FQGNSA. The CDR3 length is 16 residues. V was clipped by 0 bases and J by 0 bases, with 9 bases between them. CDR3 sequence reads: CASSLAVGSSGNTIYF. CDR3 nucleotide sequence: TGTGCCAGCAGCTTAGCTGTGGGGAGCTCTGGAAACACCATATATTTT.